A selection of T cell receptor beta chains follows, all from one sample in a study of T cells after yellow fever vaccination. From the 5' RACE reads, TCRdb called clonotypes with MiXCR, one entry per CDR3 protein. Of around 300,000 distinct CDR3 sequences detected, over 10% appear once; the ten largest clones hold 0.45% to 0.65%. Specimen: CD4+ T cells sorted from PBMCs, collected 45 days after the yellow fever booster vaccination. These TCRs come from a man aged 30 to 45 who received the YFV17D yellow fever vaccine. Each CDR3 is given with its conserved first and last residue. D genes are given only for firm matches. A row's size may be missing; if present it is once, few, many or a size class.

cdr3_aa cdr3_nt d_call clone_size j_call v_call cdr3_length
CASSLDSTNYGYTF TGTGCCAGCAGCTTAGACAGTACTAACTATGGCTACACCTTC . few TRBJ1-2 TRBV7-8 14
CASSVVGITAQETQYF TGTGCCAGCAGCGTAGTGGGAATCACGGCACAAGAGACCCAGTACTTC . . TRBJ2-5 TRBV9 16
CASSPRNAAQETQYF TGTGCCAGCAGCCCGAGGAACGCGGCCCAAGAGACCCAGTACTTC . few TRBJ2-5 TRBV7-9 15
CASRARAEGGDTQYF TGTGCCAGCAGGGCAAGGGCGGAGGGGGGAGATACGCAGTATTTT . many TRBJ2-3 TRBV7-2 15
CASSFRLMGLGETQYF TGTGCCAGCAGTTTTCGCCTCATGGGGCTCGGGGAGACCCAGTACTTC . few TRBJ2-5 TRBV28 16
CASEDRENTEAFF TGTGCCAGCGAGGACAGGGAGAACACTGAAGCTTTCTTT TRBD1 . TRBJ1-1 TRBV6-2/TRBV6-3 13
CASSQGWGIGNQPQHF TGTGCCAGCAGCCAAGGGTGGGGGATTGGAAATCAGCCCCAGCATTTT . few TRBJ1-5 TRBV3-1 16
CASSFVTSGETQYF TGTGCCAGCAGCTTTGTGACTAGCGGGGAGACCCAGTACTTC TRBD2 many TRBJ2-5 TRBV12-3/TRBV12-4 14
CAISSYGGASNYEQYF TGTGCCATCAGTTCGTACGGAGGGGCTTCGAACTACGAGCAGTACTTC . . TRBJ2-7 TRBV10-3 16
CASSLGATPPYF TGTGCCAGCAGTTTAGGAGCGACCCCCCCGTACTTC . . TRBJ2-7 TRBV12-3/TRBV12-4 12
CSVGQGTYNEQFF TGCAGCGTTGGGCAGGGAACTTACAATGAGCAGTTCTTC . many TRBJ2-1 TRBV29-1 13
CAISESRGYGYTF TGTGCCATCAGTGAGTCGAGGGGCTATGGCTACACCTTC . . TRBJ1-2 TRBV10-3 13
CASSLGDLFGGGETQYF TGTGCCAGCAGTTTAGGGGACCTGTTCGGGGGGGGTGAGACCCAGTACTTC TRBD2 few TRBJ2-5 TRBV28 17
CASSVEAGRSGELFF TGTGCCAGCAGCGTGGAGGCGGGGCGATCCGGGGAGCTGTTTTTT . . TRBJ2-2 TRBV9 15
CASRRDYNTGELFF TGTGCCAGCAGACGGGACTATAACACCGGGGAGCTGTTTTTT TRBD2 . TRBJ2-2 TRBV5-5 14
CSARGTNPYEQYF TGCAGTGCTAGAGGGACTAATCCCTACGAGCAGTACTTC . few TRBJ2-7 TRBV20-1 13
CASSTPPGGSSYEQYF TGTGCCAGCAGCACCCCTCCGGGTGGGAGCTCCTACGAGCAGTACTTC . . TRBJ2-7 TRBV7-9 16
CASSPDPDPKNEQFF TGTGCCAGCAGCCCCGACCCAGACCCTAAGAATGAGCAGTTCTTC . . TRBJ2-1 TRBV7-9 15
CASSVKGGQGCGTEAFF TGTGCCAGCAGCGTAAAAGGAGGACAGGGATGTGGCACTGAAGCTTTCTTT TRBD1 . TRBJ1-1 TRBV9 17
CSVVLGGRNIQYF TGCAGCGTTGTCCTGGGCGGGAGAAACATTCAGTACTTC TRBD2 many TRBJ2-4 TRBV29-1 13
CASSYQGLAGVPDTQYF TGTGCCAGCAGTTACCAAGGACTAGCGGGAGTGCCAGATACGCAGTATTTT TRBD2 few TRBJ2-3 TRBV6-5 17
CASSLVAGGRDTQYF TGCGCCAGCAGCTTGGTGGCGGGAGGGCGAGATACGCAGTATTTT TRBD2 . TRBJ2-3 TRBV5-1 15
CSARPQGNEQFF TGCAGCGCCCGACCCCAGGGCAATGAGCAGTTCTTC . few TRBJ2-1 TRBV29-1 12
CASSQGPSRETQYF TGCGCCAGCAGCCAAGGACCAAGCCGGGAGACCCAGTACTTC . few TRBJ2-5 TRBV4-3 14
CASSLNQFLTEGNEKLFF TGTGCCAGCAGCCTAAATCAATTCTTGACCGAGGGGAATGAAAAACTGTTTTTT . . TRBJ1-4 TRBV7-3 18